This T cell receptor (beta chain) was obtained from a study of early T cells in non-severe SARS-CoV-2 infection. In the library, individual cDNA molecules carried attached unique molecular identifiers. TCRdb analysed the 5' RACE reads with MiXCR anew, one entry per CDR3 protein. The repertoire holds 55,000 to 70,000 distinct CDR3 sequences, 5.6% seen once, with approximately 6.3% in the top ten. This clonotype was counted between two and nine times. The antigen remains undetermined. Study-wide findings and caveats: Anti-spike CD8 responses were favored in VDJdb matching, and private and CD4 specificities were missed.

The sample comprised whole blood. This clonotype was obtained from an adult who was a healthcare worker with PCR-confirmed SARS-CoV-2 infection or an uninfected control (not recorded which).

The CDR3 spells CSVDGNNEQFF. DNA of the CDR3: TGCAGCGTTGACGGGAACAATGAGCAGTTCTTC. V and J are TRBV29-1 and TRBJ2-1; D is possibly TRBD2 (5 bases). Germline values: CDR1 SQVTM, CDR2 ANQGSEA. The V gene lost 3 bases and the J gene lost 5 bases, with 5 bases spanning the gap. The CDR3 length is 11 residues.